The sequence of this T cell receptor beta chain was determined in a study of T cells in Graves' hyperthyroidism and ophthalmopathy. Broader study findings: Before onset, ophthalmopathy was predicted by the model a median approximately 6.6 months earlier.

This clonotype was detected many times. What it recognizes is unknown. Amplification of TCR beta CDR3 regions used RNA as the template. The HTBI primer set served for first-round RT-PCR of the TCR CDR3. TCRdb recomputed calls from the multiplex PCR reads with MiXCR, one row per CDR3 protein. The sample holds some 720,000 distinct CDR3 sequences; about 15% are singletons and the top ten take under 8.5%. The CDR3 has 15 residues. Trimming left V 6 bases short and J 3 bases short, with 18 bases between. Germline CDR1 MDHEN, CDR2 SYDVKM. The chain employs TRBV28 and TRBJ2-7; TRBD1 or TRBD2 may be the D gene (6 bases each). Source material: blood. The sequence derives from a man aged 18 to 29 with Graves' hyperthyroidism. CDR3 residues: CASSKGGRRLYEQYF. In DNA, the CDR3 is TGTGCCAGCAGCAAAGGGGGGCGCAGGCTCTACGAGCAGTACTTC.